This T cell receptor beta chain was documented in a study of T cell repertoires in cytomegalovirus infection. Across the study: Recently identified HLA-C-restricted CMV epitopes and well-studied HLA-B-restricted CMV epitopes were used by the study.

TCRdb re-called the reads with MiXCR, one entry per CDR3 protein. The sample gives approximately 990,000 distinct CDR3 sequences, roughly 31% of which show up once; about an eighth is in the top ten. To note about this clonotype: Antigen specificity is unknown.

Germline loops: CDR1 MNHEY, CDR2 SMNVEV (reference sequence). V dropped 5 bases and J dropped 4; count of bases not matched to a gene: 16. The CDR3 is made up of 17 amino acids. This material consisted of cultured CD8+ T cells from PBMCs, taken from culture after CMV antigen stimulation. The chain employs TRBV27 and TRBJ2-5; 7 bases agree with TRBD1. This sequence originates from a human donor in good health (CMV status not recorded). Some clones in this sample may be carry-over from other donors' samples. In nucleotides, the CDR3 is TGTGCCAGCAGTCTCGACAGGGCGACAGTTGGCAGAGAGACCCAGTACTTC. It translates to CASSLDRATVGRETQYF.